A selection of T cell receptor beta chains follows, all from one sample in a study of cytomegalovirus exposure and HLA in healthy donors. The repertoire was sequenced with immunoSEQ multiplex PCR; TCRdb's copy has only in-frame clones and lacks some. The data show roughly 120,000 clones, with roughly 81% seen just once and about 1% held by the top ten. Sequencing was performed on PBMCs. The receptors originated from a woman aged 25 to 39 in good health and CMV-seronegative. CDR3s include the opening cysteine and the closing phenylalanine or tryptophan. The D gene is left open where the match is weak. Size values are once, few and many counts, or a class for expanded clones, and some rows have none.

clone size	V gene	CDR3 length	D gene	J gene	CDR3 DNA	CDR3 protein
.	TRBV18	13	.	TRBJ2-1	TGTGCCAGCTCTAGGGGCGCTGGGAATGAGCAGTTCTTC	CASSRGAGNEQFF
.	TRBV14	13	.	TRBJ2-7	TGTGCCAGCAGCCCCTCGGACAGCTACGAGCAGTACTTC	CASSPSDSYEQYF
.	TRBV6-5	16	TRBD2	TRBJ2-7	TGTGCCAGCAGTTCAGCCGGGACTAGCGGAGCCTACGAGCAGTACTTC	CASSSAGTSGAYEQYF
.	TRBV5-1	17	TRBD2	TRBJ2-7	TGCGCCAGCAGCTTGGGGGTAGGACTAGCGGGAACCTACGAGCAGTACTTC	CASSLGVGLAGTYEQYF
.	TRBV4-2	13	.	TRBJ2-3	TGTGCCAGCAGCCAAGATCAGGGAGATACGCAGTATTTT	CASSQDQGDTQYF
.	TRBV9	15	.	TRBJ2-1	TGTGCCAGCAGCGTAGTCCCAGGGTATAATAATGAGCAGTTCTTC	CASSVVPGYNNEQFF
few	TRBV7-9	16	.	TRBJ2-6	TGTGCCAGCAGCCCCACGAGGGATTCTGGGGCCAACGTCCTGACTTTC	CASSPTRDSGANVLTF
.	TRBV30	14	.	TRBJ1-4	TGTGCCTGGAACCCCGGACACACTAATGAAAAACTGTTTTTT	CAWNPGHTNEKLFF
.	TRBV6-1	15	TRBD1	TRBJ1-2	TGTGCCAGCAGTGAAGGACAGGGGTCCTTATGGGGCTACACCTTC	CASSEGQGSLWGYTF
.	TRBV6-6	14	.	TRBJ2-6	TGTGCCAGCCTTCCAGACTCTGGGGCCAACGTCCTGACTTTC	CASLPDSGANVLTF
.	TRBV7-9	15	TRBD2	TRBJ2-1	TGTTCCAGCAGCTTAGCGCGCGGGGGGGCCGGTGAGCAGTTCTTC	CSSSLARGGAGEQFF
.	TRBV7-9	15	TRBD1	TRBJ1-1	TGTGCCAGCAGCCCGCAGGGGGCAATAAACACTGAAGCTTTCTTT	CASSPQGAINTEAFF
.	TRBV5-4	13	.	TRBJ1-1	TGTGCCAGCAGCCCCGTAGGGGGCACTGAAGCTTTCTTT	CASSPVGGTEAFF
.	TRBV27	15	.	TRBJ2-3	TGTGCCAGCAGTTTGGAGACGTCTAGCACAGATACGCAGTATTTT	CASSLETSSTDTQYF
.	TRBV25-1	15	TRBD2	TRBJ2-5	TGTGCCAGCAGTGAATTTGGGAGGGCCGGAGAGACCCAGTACTTC	CASSEFGRAGETQYF
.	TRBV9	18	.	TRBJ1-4	TGTGCCAGCAGCGCGAGCAGGGAAGGGTATGCAACTAATGAAAAACTGTTTTTT	CASSASREGYATNEKLFF
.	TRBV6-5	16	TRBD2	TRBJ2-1	TGTGCCAGCAGTTCAACATGGACTAGCGGGGTCGATGAGCAGTTCTTC	CASSSTWTSGVDEQFF
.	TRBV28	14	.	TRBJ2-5	TGTGCCAGCAGTCCGGGACTTATGCAAGAGACCCAGTACTTC	CASSPGLMQETQYF
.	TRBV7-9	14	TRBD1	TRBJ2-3	TGTGCCAGCCGAACCGGGACAGGGACAGATACGCAGTATTTT	CASRTGTGTDTQYF
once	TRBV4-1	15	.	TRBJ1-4	TGCGCCAGCAGCCAAGAAGGACAAGGAGACGAAAAACTGTTTTTT	CASSQEGQGDEKLFF
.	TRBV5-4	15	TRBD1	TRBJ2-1	TGTGCCAGCAGCTCCGGGACAGGGTCTTGGAATGAGCAGTTCTTC	CASSSGTGSWNEQFF
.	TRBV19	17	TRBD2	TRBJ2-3	TGTGCCAGTAGTATTAGTGGTCTGCGGGAGGCCGGAGATACGCAGTATTTT	CASSISGLREAGDTQYF
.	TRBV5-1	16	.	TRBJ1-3	TGCGCCAGCAGCTTGGCATCAGGGAATGCAGGAAACACCATATATTTT	CASSLASGNAGNTIYF
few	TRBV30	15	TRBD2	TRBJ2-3	TGTGCCTGGAGGTTATGGGCGGGAGGGAGGGATACGCAGTATTTT	CAWRLWAGGRDTQYF
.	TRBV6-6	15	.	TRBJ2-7	TGTGCCAGCAGTTACTGGGCTAGGGGAACCTACGAGCAGTACTTC	CASSYWARGTYEQYF
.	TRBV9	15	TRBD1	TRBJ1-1	TGTGCCAGCAGCGTAGTCGCGACAGGGTTCACTGAAGCTTTCTTT	CASSVVATGFTEAFF
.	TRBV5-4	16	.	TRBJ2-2	TGTGCCAGCAGCTTGGATATAGCTTTGCCCACCGGGGAGCTGTTTTTT	CASSLDIALPTGELFF
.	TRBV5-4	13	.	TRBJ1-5	TGTGCCAGCAGCTTGGAGGGGCATCAGCCCCAGCATTTT	CASSLEGHQPQHF
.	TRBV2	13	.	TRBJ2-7	TGTGCCAGCAGCGCTAGGACTTCCTACGAGCAGTACTTC	CASSARTSYEQYF
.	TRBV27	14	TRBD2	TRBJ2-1	TGTGCCAGCAGTCGACTAGCGGGGCGCAATGAGCAGTTCTTC	CASSRLAGRNEQFF
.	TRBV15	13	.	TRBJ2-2	TGTGCCACCAGCAGAGAACGGGTCGGGGAGCTGTTTTTT	CATSRERVGELFF
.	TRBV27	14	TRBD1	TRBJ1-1	TGTGCCAGCAGCGGACAGGGAATGAACACTGAAGCTTTCTTT	CASSGQGMNTEAFF
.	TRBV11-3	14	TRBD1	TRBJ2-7	TGTGCCAGCAGGACCAGACAGGGTTCCTACGAGCAGTACTTC	CASRTRQGSYEQYF
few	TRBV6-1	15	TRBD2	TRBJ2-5	TGTGCCAGCAATTTGGGAGCGGGAGATCGAGAGACCCAGTACTTC	CASNLGAGDRETQYF
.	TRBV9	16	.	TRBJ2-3	TGTGCCAGCAGCGTAGAAAAACAGAGCTCTACAGATACGCAGTATTTT	CASSVEKQSSTDTQYF